The TCR beta chain described here comes from a study of CD8 T cells in ankylosing spondylitis. This clonotype occurred a few times. What it recognizes is unknown. General study results and limits: Blood of patients with ankylosing spondylitis appeared to be characterized by a TCR beta motif of seven or eight highly homologous variants. There was reportedly significant enrichment of clones that were disease-linked in matched ankylosing spondylitis synovial fluid.

J was trimmed by 0 bases and V by 6 bases; bases with no gene match: 5. The CDR3 runs 14 residues. Germline CDR1 reads SGHDN; CDR2 reads FVKESK. TCRdb re-called the 5' RACE reads with MiXCR, one entry per CDR3 protein. Among about 350,000 distinct CDR3 sequences listed, 20% were seen once. This clonotype was sampled from a male donor with ankylosing spondylitis or in good health (not recorded which). The source material was blood, either unsorted or a sorted T cell fraction (not recorded which). The chain uses TRBV14 and TRBJ2-7; 7 bases agree with TRBD2. This chain's CDR3 is CASSGGSSSYEQYF. Written as DNA, the CDR3 is TGTGCCAGCAGTGGCGGGAGCAGCTCCTACGAGCAGTACTTC.